Listed here are 28 T cell receptor beta chains from one sample, sequenced in a study of T-cell memory formation after mild COVID-19. TCRdb passed the 5' RACE reads through MiXCR, listing each CDR3 protein once. Among about 270,000 distinct CDR3 sequences, 15% to 20% were seen once, and the ten largest hold approximately 23%. Material for sequencing was PBMCs or a T cell subset sorted from them (not recorded which). The receptors originated from a man younger than 35 who had mild COVID-19 (a few samples of this study predate the infection). Cell type and time point are not known.

This clonotype has a count of ten or more. The genes are TRBV5-1 and TRBJ1-2; a weak D match, TRBD1 (6 bases). Trimming pared 0 bases from V and 5 bases from J, leaving 11 bases between. Germline V lookup: CDR1 SGHRS, CDR2 YFSETQ. The CDR3 extends over 14 amino acids. The CDR3 region is CASSLEAGVYGYTF. DNA of the CDR3: TGCGCCAGCAGCTTGGAGGCAGGGGTGTATGGCTACACCTTC.

This clonotype was found many times. The gene calls are TRBV5-1 and TRBJ1-2, with 8 bases aligning to TRBD1. This CDR3 is built from 13 residues. Germline CDR1 and CDR2: SGHRS and YFSETQ. V lost 4 bases and J lost 7; bases outside the gene matches: 6. CDR3: CASSPTGVRGYTF. CDR3 sequence (DNA): TGCGCCAGCAGCCCGACAGGGGTACGTGGCTACACCTTC.

The chain uses TRBV5-1 and TRBJ1-3; unclear D gene. This CDR3 is built from 15 residues. The germline V gene encodes CDR1 SGHRS and CDR2 YFSETQ. V was shortened by 0 bases and J by 3 bases, with 10 bases between the two germline ends. The CDR3 DNA is TGCGCCAGCAGCTTGGTCCCAGGAGGTGGAAACACCATATATTTT. Protein product: CASSLVPGGGNTIYF.

This clonotype was detected a few times. V usage is TRBV2 and J usage is TRBJ1-1; no clear D. The CDR3 is 13 amino acids. Germline values: CDR1 SNHLY, CDR2 FYNNEI. V was clipped by 4 bases and J by 1 base, with 7 bases between them. In DNA, the CDR3 is TGTGCCAGCAGTGGGAACGGGAACACTGAAGCTTTCTTT. This sequence encodes CASSGNGNTEAFF.

This clonotype came up a few times. This rearrangement joins TRBV27 to TRBJ2-7; D perhaps matches TRBD1 (6 bases). Germline CDR1 MNHEY, CDR2 SMNVEV (reference sequence). The CDR3 consists of 18 residues. The V end lost 4 bases, the J end lost 4 bases, and 26 bases lay between the germline ends. The CDR3 is CASSSPGHSLAGSYEQYV. CDR3 nucleotides: TGTGCCAGCAGTTCTCCGGGACACTCCCTTGCGGGCTCATACGAGCAGTACGTC.

J is TRBJ2-3 and V is TRBV4-1, with TRBD2 as a possible D gene (6 bases). Germline V gene data show CDR1 as MGHRA and CDR2 as YSYEKL. This CDR3 has 12 residues. Trimming pared 6 bases from V and 4 bases from J, leaving 8 bases between. The CDR3 nucleotides read TGCGCCAGCAGGGGGGGTCCAGATACGCAGTATTTT. Translating gives CASRGGPDTQYF.

The V and J genes are TRBV10-3 and TRBJ2-7; TRBD1 matches 8 bases. Trimming cost V 2 bases and J 7 bases; bases outside gene matches: 10. CDR3 length: 15 residues. Per the germline V gene, CDR1 is ENHRY and CDR2 is SYGVKD. The CDR3 loop reads CAISEGGTGGFEQYV. CDR3 nucleotides: TGTGCCATCAGTGAGGGGGGGACAGGAGGGTTTGAGCAGTACGTC.

V gene TRBV10-2 combines with J gene TRBJ2-5, with a weak D call TRBD2 (5 bases). CDR3 size: 14 residues. The germline V and J ends were trimmed by 6 bases and 2 bases, with 13 bases remaining between them. Germline-derived CDR1 and CDR2 are WSHSY and SAAADI. CDR3 loop: CASSPFGVQETQYF. In DNA, the CDR3 is TGCGCCAGCAGCCCCTTCGGGGTGCAAGAGACCCAGTACTTC.

This clonotype occurred many times. The rearrangement uses TRBV7-9 and TRBJ1-5; D is ambiguous. This CDR3 contains 13 residues. The ends were cut back, 4 bases at V and 11 bases at J, with 15 bases in the middle. Germline values: CDR1 SEHNR, CDR2 FQNEAQ (reference sequence). CDR3 sequence: CASSSGWELAQHF. CDR3 bases: TGTGCCAGCAGCTCGGGGTGGGAGTTGGCCCAGCATTTT. Looking up the rest from reference TRBV7-9 and TRBJ1-5 gives the full variable domain: DTGVSQNPRHKITKRGQNVTFRCDPISEHNRLYWYRQTLGQGPEFLTYFQNEAQLEKSRLLSDRFSAERPKGSFSTLEIQRTEQGDSAMYLCASSSGWELAQHFGDGTRLSIL.

There are many counts of this clonotype. V gene TRBV3-1 combines with J gene TRBJ1-2; 7 positions agree with TRBD1. The trim removed 3 bases at V and 0 bases at J, leaving 4 bases unmatched. The CDR3 loop spans 15 amino acids. Per germline, CDR1 LGHDT and CDR2 YNNKEL (reference sequence). The DNA for the CDR3 is TGTGCCAGCAGCCAGTACAGGGGCACTAACTATGGCTACACCTTC. This sequence encodes CASSQYRGTNYGYTF.

The chain employs TRBV12-3 or TRBV12-4 and TRBJ1-2; tentatively, D is TRBD1 (5 bases). The CDR3 covers 13 residues. The V end lost 4 bases, the J end lost 7 bases, and 13 bases lay between the germline ends. The CDR3 coding sequence is TGTGCCAGCAGTTGGTCGGGTCAGGGTGGCTACACCTTC. This sequence encodes CASSWSGQGGYTF.

This clonotype was recorded a few times. The CDR3 loop reads CATQKLVTEAFF. The CDR3 nucleotides are TGTGCCACGCAAAAGTTGGTGACTGAAGCTTTCTTT. The chain carries TRBV10-3 and TRBJ1-1; D not resolved. Deletions cut 10 bases from V and 5 bases from J, with 14 bases between. There are 12 residues in the CDR3. Germline V lookup: CDR1 ENHRY, CDR2 SYGVKD.

The rearrangement uses TRBV5-5 and TRBJ2-2; D perhaps matches TRBD2 (7 bases). The CDR3 length is 15 residues. V was shortened by 4 bases and J by 7 bases, with 17 bases between the two germline ends. The germline V gene encodes CDR1 SGHKS and CDR2 YYEKEE (reference sequence). Here the CDR3 DNA reads TGTGCCAGCAGCCCCCCTTTGAGGGGGGGCGGGGAGCTGTTTTTT. Translated: CASSPPLRGGGELFF.

The chain links TRBV9 to TRBJ1-6, with TRBD1 as a possible D gene (6 bases). Germline CDR1 SGDLS, CDR2 YYNGEE. The CDR3 has 15 amino acids. V shed 0 bases and J shed 7 bases, with 11 bases lying between them. The CDR3 sequence: CASSVGSTGNSPLHF. CDR3 DNA sequence: TGTGCCAGCAGCGTAGGATCGACAGGCAATTCACCCCTCCACTTT.

This sequence joins TRBV5-1 and TRBJ2-5; TRBD2 aligns across 9 bases. This CDR3 comprises 16 residues. The V gene's germline CDR1 is SGHRS and CDR2 YFSETQ. Trimming removed 4 bases from V and 5 bases from J; junction bases left unmatched: 12. The CDR3 DNA is TGCGCCAGCAGCCCCCCCGATAGCGGGGGTTTTGAGACCCAGTACTTC. Its translation is CASSPPDSGGFETQYF.

This clonotype came up a few times. The gene calls are TRBV5-1 and TRBJ1-2; weak D call: TRBD1 (5 bases). V shed 2 bases and J shed 2 bases, with 28 bases lying between them. CDR1 SGHRS and CDR2 YFSETQ come from the germline V gene. The CDR3 has 20 residues. CDR3 bases: TGCGCCAGCAGCTTCGGGGGGTCGTCGGGTCGTGGGCCGAAAAACTATGGCTACACCTTC. Translated, it gives CASSFGGSSGRGPKNYGYTF.

This clonotype was seen a handful of times. This chain uses TRBV7-9 with TRBJ2-7, with D perhaps TRBD1 or TRBD2 (5 bases each). CDR3 length equals 13 residues. Between the trimmed V and J ends, which lost 0 bases and 7 bases, there was a span of 10 bases. CDR1 SEHNR and CDR2 FQNEAQ come from the germline V gene (reference sequence). CDR3 bases: TGTGCCAGCAGCTTAGCAGGCGAGGGGGAGCAGTACGTC. It yields the protein CASSLAGEGEQYV.

The V and J genes are TRBV10-3 and TRBJ1-5, with no clear D. CDR3 length: 15 amino acids. Trimming left V 10 bases short and J 2 bases short, with 18 bases between. From germline, CDR1 is ENHRY and CDR2 SYGVKD. The CDR3 loop is CATSDNLRGNQPQHF. The CDR3 DNA is TGTGCCACCTCCGACAATCTCCGGGGCAATCAGCCCCAGCATTTT.

This clonotype was detected a few times. Lacking the conserved final phenylalanine or tryptophan, this CDR3 likely reflects a read error. The DNA is left out, because the CDR3 cannot be placed on it with certainty; the CDR3 is given as TCRdb lists it. The chain carries TRBV7-9 and TRBJ1-1; the listed D gene, TRBD1, was not tested against the DNA. The CDR3 is 12 amino acids long, termini counted. From germline, CDR1 is SEHNR and CDR2 FQNEAQ (reference sequence). This chain's CDR3 is CASSLYQEPTPL.

The chain carries TRBV20-1 and TRBJ2-5; D not resolved. The CDR3 extends over 12 amino acids. The V gene's germline CDR1 is DFQATT and CDR2 SNEGSKA (reference sequence). Trimming pared 5 bases from V and 5 bases from J, leaving 12 bases between. CDR3 nucleotides: TGCAGTGCTCACGGCATAGGGGAGACCCAGTACTTC. Protein product: CSAHGIGETQYF.

Only a few counts were recorded for this clonotype. V and J are TRBV27 and TRBJ2-1; 9 bases agree with TRBD1. The CDR3 runs to 16 residues. The V gene's germline CDR1 is MNHEY and CDR2 SMNVEV (reference sequence). Germline trimming cut 3 bases from V and 6 bases from J; bases unmatched to any gene: 9. The CDR3 DNA reads TGTGCCAGCAGTTTCTCACAGGGGGCAGGTGGCAATGAGCAGTTCTTC. Protein: CASSFSQGAGGNEQFF.

This clonotype was counted between two and nine times. The J gene is TRBJ2-3, the V gene TRBV20-1, with 12 bases aligning to TRBD1. V dropped 6 bases and J dropped 3; count of bases not matched to a gene: 4. Germline V CDR1 and CDR2: DFQATT, SNEGSKA (reference sequence). There are 14 residues in the CDR3. CDR3 amino acids: CSAGTGGRTDTQYF. CDR3 DNA: TGCAGTGCAGGGACAGGGGGCAGAACAGATACGCAGTATTTT.

This clonotype was counted only a few times. The chain uses TRBV6-2 or TRBV6-3 and TRBJ1-1; D ambiguous. CDR1 MNHEY and CDR2 SVGEGT come from the germline V gene. The CDR3 totals 13 residues. Trimming took off 2 bases at V and 6 bases at J, with 10 bases between the two ends. The CDR3 spells CASSYRPTSEAFF. The CDR3 nucleotides read TGTGCCAGCAGTTACCGCCCGACATCTGAAGCTTTCTTT.

This clonotype was detected ten times or more. This chain connects TRBV9 to TRBJ2-5; 8 bases agree with TRBD2. With 2 bases clipped from V and 5 bases from J, the junction kept 5 bases outside the gene matches. Germline V gene sequence: CDR1 SGDLS, CDR2 YYNGEE. This CDR3 comprises 14 residues. CDR3 sequence reads: CASSVAGGYETQYF. The CDR3 coding sequence is TGTGCCAGCAGCGTGGCGGGGGGCTATGAGACCCAGTACTTC. Using reference TRBV9 and TRBJ2-5 for the parts outside the CDR3, the full variable domain is DSGVTQTPKHLITATGQRVTLRCSPRSGDLSVYWYQQSLDQGLQFLIQYYNGEERAKGNILERFSAQQFPDLHSELNLSSLELGDSALYFCASSVAGGYETQYFGPGTRLLVL.

The chain has TRBV6-1 and TRBJ2-7; D gene unclear. The V gene lost 8 bases and the J gene lost 2 bases, with 13 bases spanning the gap. Germline assignment: CDR1 MNHNS and CDR2 SASEGT. CDR3 size: 13 residues. The CDR3 sequence: CASSMGLPYEQYV. As DNA, the CDR3 is TGTGCCAGCTCAATGGGGTTACCCTACGAGCAGTACGTC.

This clonotype has a handful of counts. The V call is TRBV12-3 or TRBV12-4, the J call TRBJ1-2; D is unresolved. CDR3 length: 13 amino acids. V was cut by 6 bases and J by 7 bases, with 15 bases left in between. CDR3 residues: CASSPGLTVGYTF. Written as DNA, the CDR3 is TGTGCCAGCAGCCCGGGCCTAACCGTTGGCTACACCTTC.

This clonotype was counted a few times. The chain links TRBV6-2 or TRBV6-3 to TRBJ1-2; 10 nucleotides agree with TRBD1. The germline CDR1 and CDR2 sequences are MNHEY and SVGEGT. V shed 7 bases, J shed 7 bases, and the junction held 9 bases outside the gene matches. The CDR3 has 14 amino acids. The CDR3 is CASITGTGVGGYTF. The DNA of the CDR3 is TGTGCCAGCATTACCGGGACAGGGGTCGGTGGCTACACCTTC.

This clonotype appeared a few times. This sequence joins TRBV10-3 and TRBJ2-5; TRBD2 matches at 10 bases. V was clipped by 6 bases and J by 5 bases; unmatched bases: 12. CDR3 length equals 16 residues. Germline V gene lookup returns CDR1 ENHRY and CDR2 SYGVKD. The CDR3 DNA is TGTGCCATCAGGAGTAGCGGGGGGTGGCCGCCCGAGACCCAGTACTTC. Translated: CAIRSSGGWPPETQYF.